The present TCR beta chain was sequenced within a study of T cell repertoires in cytomegalovirus infection. Study details: CMV infection together with matching HLA type was indicated by public TCR beta signatures.

As to this clonotype: Its antigen is still unknown.

V lost 0 bases, J lost 3 bases, and 5 bases stayed unmatched. In germline, CDR1 is LGHNA, CDR2 YNFKEQ. This CDR3 comprises 16 residues. TCRdb analysed the reads with MiXCR anew, one entry per CDR3 protein. The sample lists more than 250,000 distinct CDR3 sequences, 20% to 25% occurring once. General study findings and limits: HLA-C-restricted CMV clonotypes gave the most frequent clonotype in two of eight donors.

The genes are TRBV4-2 and TRBJ2-7; 10 positions agree with TRBD1. The TCR originated in a human donor in good health (CMV status not recorded). Some clones in this sample may be carry-over from other donors' samples. This material consisted of cultured PBMCs, taken from culture after CMV antigen stimulation. The CDR3 nucleotides read TGTGCCAGCAGCCAAGAGGGACAGGGGACCAGCTACGAGCAGTACTTC. Encoded protein: CASSQEGQGTSYEQYF.